These T cell receptor beta chains were read from a single sample in a study of shared clonotypes between healthy human individuals. The repertoire was sequenced with immunoSEQ multiplex PCR; TCRdb's copy has only in-frame clones and lacks some. This table has roughly 330,000 clones, approximately 74% appearing once. The sample was memory CD4+ T cells sorted from blood. The source is a man aged 30 to 39 in good health. Each CDR3 is given with its conserved first and last residue. The D gene is left open where the match is weak. Clone size, where shown, is once, few, many, or a class for clones that have expanded.

V: TRBV2
D: TRBD2
size: NA
J: TRBJ2-3
CDR3: CASSPGTSVTDTQYF
DNA: TGTGCCAGCAGCCCCGGGACTAGCGTTACAGATACGCAGTATTTT

V: TRBV2
D: TRBD2
size: many
J: TRBJ2-7
CDR3: CASSEVAGYEQYF
DNA: TGTGCCAGCAGTGAGGTAGCGGGCTACGAGCAGTACTTC

V: TRBV11-2
D: TRBD2
size: NA
J: TRBJ2-3
CDR3: CASSPLIKTSGSPADTQYF
DNA: TGTGCCAGCAGCCCCCTAATAAAGACTAGCGGGAGCCCGGCCGATACGCAGTATTTT

V: TRBV10-3
D: NA
size: once
J: TRBJ1-5
CDR3: CAISGSYNTAGQPQHF
DNA: TGTGCCATCAGTGGCAGCTACAATACAGCAGGTCAGCCCCAGCATTTT

V: TRBV5-4
D: TRBD1
size: NA
J: TRBJ2-5
CDR3: CASSKGAQETQYF
DNA: TGTGCCAGCAGCAAGGGGGCCCAAGAGACCCAGTACTTC

V: TRBV7-1
D: NA
size: NA
J: TRBJ1-3
CDR3: CASSKQLELSGNTIYF
DNA: TGTGCCAGCAGTAAACAGTTGGAACTCTCTGGAAACACCATATATTTT

V: TRBV10-3
D: NA
size: NA
J: TRBJ1-1
CDR3: CAISETQGNTEAFF
DNA: TGTGCCATCAGTGAGACCCAGGGGAACACTGAAGCTTTCTTT

V: TRBV19
D: TRBD1
size: NA
J: TRBJ1-3
CDR3: CASSMDRSSGNTIYF
DNA: TGTGCCAGTAGTATGGACAGGAGCTCTGGAAACACCATATATTTT

V: TRBV6-1
D: TRBD1
size: NA
J: TRBJ2-7
CDR3: CASSSGQGGSYEQYF
DNA: TGTGCCAGCAGTTCGGGACAGGGAGGCTCCTACGAGCAGTACTTC

V: TRBV6-5
D: NA
size: NA
J: TRBJ1-1
CDR3: CASSSIDTEAFF
DNA: TGTGCCAGCAGTTCCATAGACACTGAAGCTTTCTTT

V: TRBV5-1
D: NA
size: NA
J: TRBJ2-2
CDR3: CASSSKLGTGELFF
DNA: TGCGCCAGCAGCTCGAAGCTAGGAACCGGGGAGCTGTTTTTT

V: TRBV6-5
D: NA
size: once
J: TRBJ1-4
CDR3: CASSYSTGSNEKLFF
DNA: TGTGCCAGCAGTTACTCAACAGGCTCGAATGAAAAACTGTTTTTT

V: TRBV5-1
D: TRBD2
size: NA
J: TRBJ2-3
CDR3: CASSPGRDELTDTQYF
DNA: TGCGCCAGCAGCCCGGGGAGGGACGAGTTGACAGATACGCAGTATTTT

V: TRBV10-3
D: NA
size: many
J: TRBJ2-7
CDR3: CAISDMSEQYF
DNA: TGTGCCATCAGTGACATGAGCGAGCAGTACTTC

V: TRBV6-1
D: TRBD1
size: NA
J: TRBJ2-3
CDR3: CASSDPGTGKDTQYF
DNA: TGTGCCAGCAGTGACCCCGGGACAGGGAAAGATACGCAGTATTTT

V: TRBV2
D: NA
size: NA
J: TRBJ1-1
CDR3: CASSKVPGLEAFF
DNA: TGTGCCAGCAGTAAGGTTCCGGGCCTCGAAGCTTTCTTT

V: TRBV6-1
D: NA
size: NA
J: TRBJ2-7
CDR3: CASSEGARVAEQYF
DNA: TGTGCCAGCAGTGAAGGGGCCAGGGTCGCCGAGCAGTACTTC

V: TRBV7-2
D: NA
size: NA
J: TRBJ2-7
CDR3: CASSPHPGEAYEQYF
DNA: TGTGCCAGCAGCCCTCATCCCGGGGAGGCCTACGAGCAGTACTTC

V: TRBV5-5
D: TRBD2
size: NA
J: TRBJ2-3
CDR3: CASSLPGGRGDTQYF
DNA: TGTGCCAGCAGCTTGCCGGGCGGGAGAGGAGATACGCAGTATTTT

V: TRBV18
D: NA
size: NA
J: TRBJ2-7
CDR3: CASSRWKRRLRMRRQYF
DNA: TGTGCCAGCTCACGTTGGAAGAGACGGCTACGAATGAGGAGGCAGTACTTC

V: TRBV11-2
D: NA
size: NA
J: TRBJ2-7
CDR3: CASSFSSASYEQYF
DNA: TGTGCCAGCAGCTTTTCTAGCGCCTCCTACGAGCAGTACTTC

V: TRBV7-2
D: NA
size: NA
J: TRBJ2-3
CDR3: CASSRPGATQYF
DNA: TGTGCCAGCAGCCGGCCGGGGGCTACGCAGTATTTT

V: TRBV2
D: TRBD1
size: few
J: TRBJ2-7
CDR3: CASHRGSRSYEQYF
DNA: TGTGCCAGCCACAGGGGGAGCCGCTCCTACGAGCAGTACTTC

V: TRBV7-9
D: NA
size: many
J: TRBJ1-6
CDR3: CASSFSGWGPSPLHF
DNA: TGTGCCAGCAGCTTTAGCGGGTGGGGACCATCACCCCTCCACTTT

V: TRBV5-1
D: NA
size: NA
J: TRBJ2-5
CDR3: CASSLKGTEQYF
DNA: TGCGCCAGCAGCTTGAAAGGAACAGAGCAGTACTTC

V: TRBV7-9
D: TRBD1
size: NA
J: TRBJ2-7
CDR3: CASSQTGGTYEQYF
DNA: TGTGCCAGCAGCCAGACAGGGGGTACCTACGAGCAGTACTTC

V: TRBV29-1
D: NA
size: NA
J: TRBJ2-3
CDR3: CSVSGDLTDTQYF
DNA: TGCAGCGTTTCAGGGGACCTCACAGATACGCAGTATTTT

V: TRBV5-5
D: NA
size: NA
J: TRBJ2-2
CDR3: CASSLVQGNTGELFF
DNA: TGTGCCAGCAGCTTGGTACAGGGTAACACCGGGGAGCTGTTTTTT

V: TRBV11-3
D: NA
size: NA
J: TRBJ2-7
CDR3: CANSFGGNIDEQYF
DNA: TGTGCCAACAGCTTCGGGGGAAACATCGACGAGCAGTACTTC

V: TRBV7-7
D: NA
size: NA
J: TRBJ1-3
CDR3: CASSSSSGNTIYF
DNA: TGTGCCAGCAGCTCCTCTAGTGGAAACACCATATATTTT

V: TRBV18
D: NA
size: many
J: TRBJ1-5
CDR3: CASSPGFGNQPQHF
DNA: TGTGCCAGCTCACCAGGGTTCGGGAATCAGCCCCAGCATTTT

V: TRBV5-1
D: TRBD1
size: NA
J: TRBJ2-2
CDR3: CASSRDRGRGTGELFF
DNA: TGCGCCAGCAGCCGGGACAGGGGGCGCGGCACCGGGGAGCTGTTTTTT

V: TRBV18
D: TRBD1
size: NA
J: TRBJ1-2
CDR3: CASSPPTGSGYTF
DNA: TGTGCCAGCTCTCCACCGACAGGGTCCGGCTACACCTTC

V: TRBV10-1
D: TRBD2
size: once
J: TRBJ2-1
CDR3: CASSSGSSAGEQFF
DNA: TGCGCCAGCAGTAGCGGGAGTAGCGCGGGTGAGCAGTTCTTC

V: TRBV11-2
D: TRBD2
size: many
J: TRBJ2-2
CDR3: CASSLLAGGNTGELFF
DNA: TGTGCCAGCAGCTTACTGGCGGGGGGAAACACCGGGGAGCTGTTTTTT

V: TRBV11-3
D: TRBD2
size: NA
J: TRBJ2-1
CDR3: CASSPGASGRYEQFF
DNA: TGTGCCAGCAGCCCGGGGGCTAGCGGGAGGTATGAGCAGTTCTTC

V: TRBV28
D: TRBD2
size: many
J: TRBJ2-2
CDR3: CASSFRGVELFF
DNA: TGTGCCAGCAGTTTCCGGGGGGTGGAGCTGTTTTTT

V: TRBV2
D: NA
size: NA
J: TRBJ1-2
CDR3: CASSEGGRSYTF
DNA: TGTGCCAGCAGTGAGGGGGGGAGGAGCTACACCTTC

V: TRBV5-5
D: NA
size: NA
J: TRBJ2-1
CDR3: CASSMQSASEFF
DNA: TGTGCCAGCAGCATGCAAAGTGCCAGTGAGTTCTTC

V: TRBV2
D: NA
size: NA
J: TRBJ2-1
CDR3: CASRVDLQGSEQFF
DNA: TGTGCCAGCAGGGTAGATCTACAGGGAAGTGAGCAGTTCTTC

V: TRBV10-3
D: NA
size: few
J: TRBJ2-5
CDR3: CAISDVGTQYF
DNA: TGTGCCATCAGTGATGTAGGGACCCAGTACTTC

V: TRBV6-6
D: TRBD1
size: NA
J: TRBJ1-4
CDR3: CASRTTGGEGNEKLFF
DNA: TGTGCCAGCAGAACTACAGGGGGCGAAGGGAATGAAAAACTGTTTTTT

V: TRBV10-3
D: NA
size: once
J: TRBJ2-1
CDR3: CAISGVYEQGNEQFF
DNA: TGTGCCATCAGTGGGGTTTACGAGCAGGGGAATGAGCAGTTCTTC

V: TRBV5-5
D: NA
size: once
J: TRBJ2-5
CDR3: CASSYTPGQETQYF
DNA: TGTGCCAGCAGCTATACTCCGGGACAAGAGACCCAGTACTTC